This TCR beta chain was observed in a study of cytomegalovirus exposure and HLA in healthy donors. The primer mix had 60 Vbeta and 13 Jbeta primers. Repertoires were generated with immunoSEQ multiplex PCR, while TCRdb's copy carries only in-frame clones and drops some. The table records 130,000 to 150,000 clones, 75% to 80% of them present only once. Germline lookup yields CDR1 MNHEY and CDR2 SVGAGI. The CDR3 has 16 amino acids. Worth noting for this clone: Mismatch with germline at one junction end may stem from a read error. This sample also contains other DNA sequences that code for the same CDR3.

The V and J genes are TRBV6-5 and TRBJ2-3; 8 positions agree with TRBD2. The sequenced sample was PBMCs. The receptor was isolated from a woman between 50 and 59 years old in good health and CMV-seronegative. This CDR3 is CASSYVRGARTDTQYF. CDR3 DNA sequence: TGCGCCAGCAGTTACGTGCGGGGGGCCCGCACAGATACGCAGTATTTT.